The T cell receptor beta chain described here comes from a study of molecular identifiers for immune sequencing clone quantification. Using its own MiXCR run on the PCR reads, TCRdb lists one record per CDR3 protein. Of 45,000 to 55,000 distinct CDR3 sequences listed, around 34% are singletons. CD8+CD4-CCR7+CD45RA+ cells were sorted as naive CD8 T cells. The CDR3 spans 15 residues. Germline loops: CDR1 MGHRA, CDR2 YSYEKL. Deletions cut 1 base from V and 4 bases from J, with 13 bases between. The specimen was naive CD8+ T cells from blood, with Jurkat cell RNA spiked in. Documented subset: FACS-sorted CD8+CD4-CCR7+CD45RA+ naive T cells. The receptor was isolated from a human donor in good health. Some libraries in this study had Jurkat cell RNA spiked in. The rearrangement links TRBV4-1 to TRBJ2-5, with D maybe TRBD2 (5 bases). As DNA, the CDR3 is TGCGCCAGCAGCCAAGTCCGACGGGGAATAGAGACCCAGTACTTC. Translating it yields CASSQVRRGIETQYF.